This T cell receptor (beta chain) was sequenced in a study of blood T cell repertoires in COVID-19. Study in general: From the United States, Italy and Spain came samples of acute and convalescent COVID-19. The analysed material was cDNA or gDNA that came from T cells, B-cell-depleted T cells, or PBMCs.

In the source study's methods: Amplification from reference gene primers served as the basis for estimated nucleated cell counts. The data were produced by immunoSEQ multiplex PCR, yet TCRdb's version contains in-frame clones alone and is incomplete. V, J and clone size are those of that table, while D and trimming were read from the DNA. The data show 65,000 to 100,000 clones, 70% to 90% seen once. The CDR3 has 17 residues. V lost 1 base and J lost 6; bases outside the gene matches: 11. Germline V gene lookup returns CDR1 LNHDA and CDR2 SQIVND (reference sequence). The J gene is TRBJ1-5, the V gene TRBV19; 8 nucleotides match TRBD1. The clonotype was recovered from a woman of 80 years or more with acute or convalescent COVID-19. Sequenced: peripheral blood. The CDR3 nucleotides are TGTGCCAGTAGTATAGGGACGGGGGACAGGCTGGCTCAGCCCCAGCATTTT. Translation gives CASSIGTGDRLAQPQHF.